Listed below are T cell receptor beta chains from one sample, sequenced in a study of blood T cell repertoires in COVID-19. TCRdb keeps only in-frame clones here, not all; method: immunoSEQ multiplex PCR. Of about 230,000 clones in the sample, approximately 90% were seen once. The sequencing input was peripheral blood. The origin of the receptors is a woman between 18 and 29 years old who had recovered from COVID-19. Each CDR3 is given with its conserved first and last residue. Fields, in order: J gene, D gene, clone size, V gene, CDR3 DNA, CDR3 protein. The D gene is left open where the match is weak. Clone size is not always given. Where it is, it says once, few, many or a class for expanded clones.

TRBJ1-1 | TRBD1 | NA | TRBV27 | TGTGCCAGCAGCAGGGACAGCCCCCCGAACACTGAAGCTTTCTTT | CASSRDSPPNTEAFF
TRBJ2-1 | NA | NA | TRBV25-1 | TGTGCCAGCAGTGAAGTTGATAGCTCCTACAATGAGCAGTTCTTC | CASSEVDSSYNEQFF
TRBJ1-2 | NA | once | TRBV28 | TGTGCCAGCAGTCTCGGGGTCTTCTATGGCTACACCTTC | CASSLGVFYGYTF
TRBJ1-1 | NA | few | TRBV11-3 | TGTGCCAGCAGCCACAGGGAAAACACTGAAGCTTTCTTT | CASSHRENTEAFF
TRBJ2-3 | NA | NA | TRBV9 | TGTGCCAGCAGCGATCGCGGGATGCCTCCAGATACGCAGTATTTT | CASSDRGMPPDTQYF
TRBJ1-6 | NA | once | TRBV7-9 | TGTGCCAGCAGTCGGGACTTTTCACCCCTCCACTTT | CASSRDFSPLHF
TRBJ1-5 | TRBD1 | NA | TRBV4-3 | TGCGCCAGCAGCGGAGACAGGGTCAGCCAGCCCCAGCATTTT | CASSGDRVSQPQHF
TRBJ1-3 | NA | few | TRBV2 | TGTGCCAGCAGTAAAGGAGCCTCTGGAAACACCATATATTTT | CASSKGASGNTIYF
TRBJ1-4 | NA | many | TRBV25-1 | TGTGCCAGCAGTCCCACAACAACTAATGAAAAACTGTTTTTT | CASSPTTTNEKLFF
TRBJ2-3 | TRBD2 | NA | TRBV4-1 | TGCGCCAGCAGCCAACCCCCTTTGGGCCGACTAGCGGGAGTCGATACGCAGTATTTT | CASSQPPLGRLAGVDTQYF
TRBJ2-3 | TRBD2 | NA | TRBV7-2 | TGTGCCAGCAGCTTCTCGAGCGGGAGTCGGAAAGATACGCAGTATTTT | CASSFSSGSRKDTQYF
TRBJ1-3 | NA | NA | TRBV5-4 | TGTGCCAGCAGCTTGGATAGCTACTCTGGAAACACCATATATTTT | CASSLDSYSGNTIYF
TRBJ2-3 | NA | few | TRBV30 | TGTGCCTGGACCTTTGACTCCCCGCGGACAGATACGCAGTATTTT | CAWTFDSPRTDTQYF
TRBJ2-2 | TRBD2 | few | TRBV9 | TGTGCCAGCAGGGGGACTAGCGGGGCGAACACCGGGGAGCTGTTTTTT | CASRGTSGANTGELFF
TRBJ1-1 | NA | NA | TRBV7-8 | TGTGCCAGCAGCACAGCAAACACTGAAGCTTTCTTT | CASSTANTEAFF
TRBJ2-1 | TRBD2 | NA | TRBV7-3 | TGTGCCAGCAGCCTAAGCGGGAGGTATAAGTTCTTC | CASSLSGRYKFF
TRBJ1-1 | TRBD1 | NA | TRBV19 | TGTGCCAGTAGTCACCCGGGACAGGGATCGAACACTGAAGCTTTCTTT | CASSHPGQGSNTEAFF
TRBJ2-3 | TRBD2 | NA | TRBV6-2/TRBV6-3 | TGTGCCAGCAGTTACCCCCAAGAGGGGGAAGCGGGAGAAGGAGATACGCAGTATTTT | CASSYPQEGEAGEGDTQYF
TRBJ2-1 | TRBD2 | NA | TRBV2 | TGTGCCAGCAAGGGGCTAGCGGGAGGGCCCAATGAGCAGTTCTTC | CASKGLAGGPNEQFF
TRBJ2-1 | TRBD2 | few | TRBV27 | TGTGCCAGCAGTGCTAGCGGGAGTTTGGGTGAGCAGTTCTTC | CASSASGSLGEQFF
TRBJ1-1 | TRBD1 | NA | TRBV6-5 | TGTGCCAGCAGGTGGGACAGGGAAGCTTTCTTT | CASRWDREAFF
TRBJ1-5 | NA | once | TRBV6-5 | TGTGCCAGTACACGGGGTAGCAATCAGCCCCAGCATTTT | CASTRGSNQPQHF
TRBJ1-5 | NA | NA | TRBV5-6 | TGTGCCAGCAGCTTGCTCGGGGAGGCTCAGCCCCAGCATTTT | CASSLLGEAQPQHF
TRBJ1-5 | NA | once | TRBV7-9 | TGTGCCAGCAGCTTAGGGACAGTCGGCCAGCCCCAGCATTTT | CASSLGTVGQPQHF
TRBJ1-6 | NA | NA | TRBV4-1 | TGCGCCAGCAGCCAAGACCCCAAAGCGAGCTCCTATAATTCACCCCTCCACTTT | CASSQDPKASSYNSPLHF
TRBJ2-5 | NA | NA | TRBV6-2/TRBV6-3 | TGTGCCAGCAGTTGGGACTACCAAGAGACCCAGTACTTC | CASSWDYQETQYF
TRBJ2-1 | NA | NA | TRBV7-2 | TGTGCCAGCAGCACAGACGTCAATGAGCAGTTCTTC | CASSTDVNEQFF
TRBJ2-7 | NA | once | TRBV6-2/TRBV6-3 | TGTGCCAGCAGTGATACAGGGGGGGCCTCCTACGAGCAGTACTTC | CASSDTGGASYEQYF
TRBJ2-1 | NA | once | TRBV11-3 | TGTGCCAGCAGCTCGACCAGGGTTGGCAATGAGCAGTTCTTC | CASSSTRVGNEQFF
TRBJ2-7 | NA | NA | TRBV4-1 | TGCGCCAGCAGCCAAGAATCTACTAGATTCTACGAGCAGTACTTC | CASSQESTRFYEQYF
TRBJ1-2 | NA | NA | TRBV19 | TGTGCCAGTATGGGGGAGGGGGGCTATGGCTACACCTTC | CASMGEGGYGYTF
TRBJ1-5 | TRBD1 | few | TRBV7-2 | TGTGCCAGCAGCTTAACGGGACAGGGTGGGGGCAATCAGCCCCAGCATTTT | CASSLTGQGGGNQPQHF
TRBJ1-1 | NA | NA | TRBV6-6 | TGTGCCAGCAGTCAGACAATGGGGAACACTGAAGCTTTCTTT | CASSQTMGNTEAFF
TRBJ2-1 | TRBD2 | NA | TRBV5-1 | TGCGCCAGCAGCGCGCGGGAGGGCCCCTACAATGAGCAGTTCTTC | CASSAREGPYNEQFF
TRBJ1-5 | NA | NA | TRBV11-2 | TGTGCCAGCAGCCCGACAGGCAATCAGCCCCAGCATTTT | CASSPTGNQPQHF
TRBJ2-2 | NA | NA | TRBV4-3 | TGCGCCAGCAGCCAAGACTCTCGGGACTGGAACACCGGGGAGCTGTTTTTT | CASSQDSRDWNTGELFF
TRBJ2-1 | NA | NA | TRBV30 | TGTGCCTGGACATACGGGAGAGCTGTCAATGAGCAGTTCTTC | CAWTYGRAVNEQFF
TRBJ2-7 | NA | NA | TRBV12-3/TRBV12-4 | TGTGCCAGCAAAGAGACCAGGAACGAGCAGTACTTC | CASKETRNEQYF
TRBJ2-6 | TRBD1 | once | TRBV29-1 | TGCAGCGTATCCGGGACAGAACGGGCTGGGGCCAACGTCCTGACTTTC | CSVSGTERAGANVLTF
TRBJ2-1 | TRBD1 | NA | TRBV29-1 | TGCAGCGCCAACAGGGGTGAGTCCTACAATGAGCAGTTCTTC | CSANRGESYNEQFF
TRBJ1-1 | TRBD1 | NA | TRBV11-3 | TGTGCCAGCAGCCCCGGTCGGGACAGGGGAGCAGCTTTCTTT | CASSPGRDRGAAFF
TRBJ1-2 | TRBD1 | NA | TRBV7-9 | TGTGCCAGCAGCCCCGCCCAGGACAGGTACTATGGCTACACCTTC | CASSPAQDRYYGYTF
TRBJ2-7 | NA | NA | TRBV23-1 | TGCGCCAGCAGTCAACCCCAGGGGTGGTACGAGCAGTACTTC | CASSQPQGWYEQYF
TRBJ2-3 | TRBD2 | many | TRBV6-4 | TGTGCCAGCAGTGAGACTAGCGGGAACACAGATACGCAGTATTTT | CASSETSGNTDTQYF
TRBJ1-2 | NA | few | TRBV6-4 | TGTGCCAGCAGTGAATCAGGTGGTGGTCGGGGAGCGGATGGCTACACCTTC | CASSESGGGRGADGYTF
TRBJ1-1 | NA | NA | TRBV5-6 | TGTGCCAGCAGCTTGGGAGGGTTTGAAGCTTTCTTT | CASSLGGFEAFF
TRBJ2-7 | TRBD1 | NA | TRBV13 | TGTGCCAGCAGTCCCGGACAGGGAGGATTTAAGCAGCAGTACTTC | CASSPGQGGFKQQYF
TRBJ2-1 | TRBD2 | NA | TRBV5-1 | TGCGCCAGTAAAGGACTAGCGGGAGTCGACGGTGAGCAGTTCTTC | CASKGLAGVDGEQFF
TRBJ1-4 | NA | NA | TRBV19 | TGTGCCAGTAGTATAAGTCGGGGGAATAATGAAAAACTGTTTTTT | CASSISRGNNEKLFF
TRBJ1-1 | TRBD1 | once | TRBV4-3 | TGCGCCAGCAGCCCCGGAGGGGGCGCGGGAAACACTGAAGCTTTCTTT | CASSPGGGAGNTEAFF
TRBJ1-5 | NA | many | TRBV27 | TGTGCCAGCAGGGGAGGGCCGATAGGGCAGCCCCAGCATTTT | CASRGGPIGQPQHF
TRBJ1-2 | TRBD1 | NA | TRBV19 | TGTGCCAGTAGTATAGGGGGAGACAGGGTCAGCTATGGCTACACCTTC | CASSIGGDRVSYGYTF